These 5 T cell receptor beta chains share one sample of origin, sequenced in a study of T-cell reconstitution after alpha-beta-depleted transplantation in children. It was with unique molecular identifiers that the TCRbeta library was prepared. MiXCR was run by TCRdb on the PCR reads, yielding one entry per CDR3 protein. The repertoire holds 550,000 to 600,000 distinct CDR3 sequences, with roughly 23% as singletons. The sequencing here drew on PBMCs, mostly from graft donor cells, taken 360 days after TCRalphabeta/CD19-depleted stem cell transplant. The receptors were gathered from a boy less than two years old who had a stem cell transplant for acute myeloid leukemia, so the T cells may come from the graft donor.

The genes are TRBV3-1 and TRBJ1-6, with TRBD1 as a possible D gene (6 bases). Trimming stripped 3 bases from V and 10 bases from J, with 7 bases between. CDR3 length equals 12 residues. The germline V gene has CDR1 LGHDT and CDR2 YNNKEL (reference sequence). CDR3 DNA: TGTGCCAGCAGCCACAGGGGCTCACCCCTCCACTTT. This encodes CASSHRGSPLHF.

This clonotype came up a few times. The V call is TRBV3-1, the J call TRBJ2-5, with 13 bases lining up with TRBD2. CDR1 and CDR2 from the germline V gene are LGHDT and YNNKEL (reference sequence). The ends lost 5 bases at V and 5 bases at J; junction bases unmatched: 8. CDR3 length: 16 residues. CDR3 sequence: CASSYRGTSGAETQYF. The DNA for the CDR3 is TGTGCCAGCAGCTACCGTGGGACTAGCGGGGCTGAGACCCAGTACTTC.

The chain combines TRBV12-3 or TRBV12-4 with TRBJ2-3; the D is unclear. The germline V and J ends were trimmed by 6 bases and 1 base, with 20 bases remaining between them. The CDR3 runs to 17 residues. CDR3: CASRTVYSPKGTDTQYF. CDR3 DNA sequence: TGTGCCAGCAGAACGGTGTACAGCCCCAAGGGCACAGATACGCAGTATTTT.

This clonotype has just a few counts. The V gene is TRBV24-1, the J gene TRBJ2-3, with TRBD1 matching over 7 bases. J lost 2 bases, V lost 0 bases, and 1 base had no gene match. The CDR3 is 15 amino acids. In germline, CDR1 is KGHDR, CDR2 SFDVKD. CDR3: CATSDLKGATDTQYF. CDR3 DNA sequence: TGTGCCACCAGTGATTTGAAGGGGGCCACAGATACGCAGTATTTT.

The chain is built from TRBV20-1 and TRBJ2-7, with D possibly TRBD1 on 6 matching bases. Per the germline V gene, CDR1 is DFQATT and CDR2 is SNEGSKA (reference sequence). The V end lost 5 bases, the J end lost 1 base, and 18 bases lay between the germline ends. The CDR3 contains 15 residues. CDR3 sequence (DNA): TGCAGTGCTGGGATTCAGGACAGTGGGTCCTACGAGCAGTACTTC. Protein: CSAGIQDSGSYEQYF.